This T cell receptor beta chain emerged from a study of cytomegalovirus exposure and HLA in healthy donors. The germline V gene encodes CDR1 MNHEY and CDR2 SVGAGI. V lost 6 bases and J 0 bases, leaving 12 bases between the germline ends. This CDR3 is built from 15 residues. PCR was performed using 60 Vbeta and 13 Jbeta primers. TCRdb's table, derived via immunoSEQ multiplex PCR, lists solely in-frame clones and lacks some. Its listing shows more than 95,000 clones. Study-level points and caveats: Most TCR beta V segments were productive about 90% or about 30% of the time in an earlier analysis. A later analysis revealed that TCR association rates differed between HLA loci, peaking at DRB1 and bottoming out at HLA-C. Common viral pathogens were later found to be apparently linked to several of the most significant clusters.

On this clone itself: Its antigen remains unidentified.

The V and J genes are TRBV6-5 and TRBJ2-1; D gene uncertain. Sequencing was done on a sample of PBMCs. The TCR sequence derives from a man between 18 and 29 years old in good health and CMV-seronegative. Written as DNA, the CDR3 is TGTGCCAGCAGAGACGGCTACAGCTCCTACAATGAGCAGTTCTTC. Translation gives CASRDGYSSYNEQFF.